These 32 T cell receptor beta chains share one sample of origin, sequenced in a study of shared clonotypes between healthy human individuals. Clones were sequenced by immunoSEQ multiplex PCR, and TCRdb holds only the in-frame ones, with some missing. The data show 2 million to 2.5 million clones, approximately 96% seen once. The sequencing sample was made of naive CD4+ T cells sorted from blood. The subset is: CD45RA+ positively selected. These receptors were obtained from a man in his late teens or twenties in good health.

The rearrangement uses TRBV5-1 and TRBJ2-1; the D gene could be TRBD1 or TRBD2 (5 bases each). The CDR3 has 14 residues. Germline lookup yields CDR1 SGHRS and CDR2 YFSETQ. Trimming took off 5 bases at V and 12 bases at J, with 21 bases between the two ends. CDR3 DNA: TGCGCCAGCAGTCCATCGACGGACCGGGGCTGGCAGTTCTTC. As protein: CASSPSTDRGWQFF.

The gene calls are TRBV5-4 and TRBJ2-6; 9 bases agree with TRBD2. J lost 4 bases, V lost 3 bases, and 5 bases had no gene match. This CDR3 has 16 residues. The germline V gene has CDR1 SGHNT and CDR2 YYREEE (reference sequence). The CDR3 loop reads CASSSLSGRGANVLTF. CDR3 DNA sequence: TGTGCCAGCAGCTCCCTTAGCGGGAGAGGGGCCAACGTCCTGACTTTC.

This chain links TRBV6-5 with TRBJ1-1; D remains unclear. This CDR3 has 13 amino acids. V was pared by 7 bases and J by 2 bases, with 11 bases between. Germline values: CDR1 MNHEY, CDR2 SVGAGI. The CDR3 DNA follows: TGTGCCAGCAAACGAGGGAGAAACACTGAAGCTTTCTTT. Protein sequence: CASKRGRNTEAFF.

This clone is a singleton in its sample. The genes are TRBV18 and TRBJ1-4; D is undetermined. This CDR3 is built from 14 residues. Trimming shortened V by 1 base and J by 5 bases, and 8 bases separated the two germline ends. The germline gives CDR1 KGHSH, CDR2 LQKENI. The CDR3 loop reads CASSPRLLNEKLFF. CDR3 DNA: TGTGCCAGCTCACCACGGCTGCTAAATGAAAAACTGTTTTTT.

The rearrangement joins TRBV5-3 to TRBJ2-7, with D perhaps assigned TRBD1 or TRBD2 (6 bases each). TRBV5-3 counts as an open reading frame of uncertain function. The V gene lost 4 bases and the J gene lost 3 bases, with 23 bases spanning the gap. The CDR3 is 17 residues long. CDR3 residues: CARSRNTSTGKIYEQYF. In DNA, the CDR3 is TGTGCCAGAAGCCGGAATACTAGCACAGGGAAGATCTACGAGCAGTACTTC.

This clone is a singleton in its sample. The rearrangement joins TRBV18 to TRBJ2-3; TRBD2 matches 8 bases. This CDR3 is 18 amino acids long. V shed 5 bases and J 0 bases; nucleotides not matched to a gene: 13. CDR1 is KGHSH and CDR2 is LQKENI in the germline V gene. The CDR3 region is CASSGRLAKHTSTDTQYF. CDR3 in DNA: TGTGCCAGCTCAGGAAGACTAGCGAAACACACTAGCACAGATACGCAGTATTTT.

This chain uses TRBV2 with TRBJ2-2; either TRBD1 or TRBD2 may fit D (5 bases each). The V end lost 7 bases, the J end lost 1 base, and 16 bases lay between the germline ends. There are 16 residues in the CDR3. Germline V CDR1 and CDR2: SNHLY, FYNNEI. CDR3 protein: CASKEDGTVNTGELFF. The CDR3 DNA is TGTGCCAGCAAAGAGGATGGGACGGTGAACACCGGGGAGCTGTTTTTT.

The rearrangement uses TRBV29-1 and TRBJ2-5; D is possibly TRBD1 or TRBD2 (6 bases each). V was clipped by 7 bases and J by 4 bases, with 16 bases between them. The CDR3 totals 13 residues. CDR1 and CDR2 (germline): SQVTM, ANQGSEA. CDR3 sequence (DNA): TGCAGCGCCAACAGCAAGGGGGGAGAGACCCAGTACTTC. Its protein product is CSANSKGGETQYF.

This rearrangement joins TRBV7-8 to TRBJ2-7, with 14 bases that match TRBD2. V lost 2 bases and J lost 3; bases outside the gene matches: 9. The CDR3 spans 18 residues. Per germline, CDR1 SGHVS and CDR2 FQNEAQ. The DNA for the CDR3 is TGTGCCAGCAGCTTACCGGGACTAGCGGGAGTTGTTGGCTACGAGCAGTACTTC. Protein product: CASSLPGLAGVVGYEQYF.

This chain links TRBV11-3 with TRBJ2-5; D call uncertain. Germline V lookup: CDR1 SGHNT, CDR2 YENEEA. Trimming stripped 4 bases from V and 5 bases from J, with 11 bases between. This CDR3 is built from 13 residues. The DNA for the CDR3 is TGTGCCAGCAGCTCCCAGAGATGGGAGACCCAGTACTTC. This gives the protein CASSSQRWETQYF.

V is TRBV11-2 and J is TRBJ2-2, with no clear D. Germline CDR1 and CDR2: SGHAT and FQNNGV. This CDR3 contains 14 residues. The ends were cut back, 0 bases at V and 4 bases at J, with 6 bases in the middle. Written as DNA, the CDR3 is TGTGCCAGCAGCTTAGAGGGAATCACCGGGGAGCTGTTTTTT. Amino acids: CASSLEGITGELFF. Using reference TRBV11-2 and TRBJ2-2 for the parts outside the CDR3, the full variable domain is EAGVAQSPRYKIIEKRQSVAFWCNPISGHATLYWYQQILGQGPKLLIQFQNNGVVDDSQLPKDRFSAERLKGVDSTLKIQPAKLEDSAVYLCASSLEGITGELFFGEGSRLTVL.

This chain connects TRBV6-6 to TRBJ2-1; D may be TRBD2 (5 bases). CDR1 is MNHNY and CDR2 is SVGAGI in the germline V gene (reference sequence). Trimming cost V 3 bases and J 5 bases, with 8 bases left between them. The CDR3 has 13 amino acids. CDR3 loop: CASSYVGNNEQFF. The CDR3 DNA is TGTGCCAGCAGTTATGTCGGGAACAATGAGCAGTTCTTC.

The genes are TRBV5-1 and TRBJ1-2, with D uncertain. V was trimmed by 4 bases and J by 4 bases, leaving 8 bases between them. The CDR3 spans 12 residues. Germline V gene sequence: CDR1 SGHRS, CDR2 YFSETQ. CDR3 bases: TGCGCCAGCAGCCCCGAGTCCTATGGCTACACCTTC. Its translation is CASSPESYGYTF.

The sample holds one count of this clone. The genes are TRBV28 and TRBJ1-5; 7 nucleotides line up with TRBD1. Germline V gene lookup returns CDR1 MDHEN and CDR2 SYDVKM. Trimming took 4 bases from V and 8 from J; bases not matched to a gene: 2. This CDR3 has 12 amino acids. CDR3 coding DNA: TGTGCCAGCAGTTCACAGGGGAAGCCCCAGCATTTT. Residues: CASSSQGKPQHF.

The V and J genes are TRBV4-3 and TRBJ2-2; TRBD2 matches 8 bases. The CDR3 runs 16 residues. The ends lost 4 bases at V and 4 bases at J; junction bases unmatched: 8. The germline V gene encodes CDR1 LGHNA and CDR2 YSLEER. This CDR3 reads CASSLSGSFVTGELFF. The DNA of the CDR3 is TGCGCCAGCAGCCTAAGCGGGAGCTTCGTCACCGGGGAGCTGTTTTTT.

This clone is a singleton in its sample. The chain has TRBV6-6 and TRBJ1-5; D ambiguous. V was cut by 5 bases and J by 0 bases, with 8 bases left in between. The CDR3 has 14 residues. Germline assignment: CDR1 MNHNY and CDR2 SVGAGI (reference sequence). CDR3 sequence (DNA): TGTGCCAGCAGTGACACATTTAGCAATCAGCCCCAGCATTTT. Encoded protein: CASSDTFSNQPQHF.

The chain couples TRBV4-1 to TRBJ1-5; D not certain. Germline CDR1 MGHRA, CDR2 YSYEKL. Trimming left V 0 bases short and J 7 bases short, with 7 bases between. This CDR3 spans 13 amino acids. CDR3 region: CASSQEGEQPQHF. The CDR3 region has the DNA TGCGCCAGCAGCCAAGAAGGAGAGCAGCCCCAGCATTTT.

The V gene is TRBV6-5, the J gene TRBJ2-2; D tentatively reads TRBD1 or TRBD2 (7 bases each). The CDR3 totals 15 residues. Between the trimmed V and J ends, which lost 7 bases and 5 bases, there was a span of 17 bases. Germline V gene data show CDR1 as MNHEY and CDR2 as SVGAGI. The CDR3 sequence: CASTPTGEGTGELFF. The DNA for the CDR3 is TGTGCCAGCACCCCAACAGGGGAGGGAACCGGGGAGCTGTTTTTT.

The rearrangement links TRBV9 to TRBJ2-7; 10 nucleotides line up with TRBD1. Germline CDR1 is SGDLS and CDR2 is YYNGEE. Germline trimming cut 4 bases from V and 4 bases from J; bases unmatched to any gene: 2. The CDR3 sequence is 13 residues long. CDR3 coding DNA: TGTGCCAGCAGCCGGGGACAGGGGTACGAGCAGTACTTC. It yields the protein CASSRGQGYEQYF.

The rearrangement links TRBV5-1 to TRBJ2-7; 7 nucleotides match TRBD2. This CDR3 is 16 amino acids long. CDR1 and CDR2 from the germline V gene are SGHRS and YFSETQ. J gave up 1 base and V 2 bases, and 9 bases lay outside the gene matches. This chain's CDR3 is CASSFTGTTRSYEQYF. The CDR3 DNA is TGCGCCAGCAGCTTCACCGGGACTACCCGTTCCTACGAGCAGTACTTC.

V usage is TRBV5-1 and J usage is TRBJ2-3; TRBD1 aligns across 9 bases. CDR3 length: 15 residues. Per germline, CDR1 SGHRS and CDR2 YFSETQ. The V gene end was trimmed by 1 base and the J gene end by 4 bases; junction bases not matched to a gene: 4. The CDR3 DNA follows: TGCGCCAGCAGCTTGAAACAGGGGGCACCAGATACGCAGTATTTT. It yields the protein CASSLKQGAPDTQYF.

The rearrangement joins TRBV10-3 to TRBJ1-2; D is unclear. This CDR3 contains 16 residues. Trimming removed 0 bases from V and 7 bases from J, with 18 bases in between. From germline, CDR1 is ENHRY and CDR2 SYGVKD. The CDR3 loop reads CAISESLVTVKGGYTF. The CDR3 DNA reads TGTGCCATCAGTGAGTCACTTGTGACGGTCAAAGGTGGCTACACCTTC.

The V and J genes are TRBV2 and TRBJ2-3, with 8 bases identical to TRBD2. V gave up 10 bases and J gave up 5 bases; unmatched junction bases: 11. CDR1 is SNHLY and CDR2 is FYNNEI in the germline V gene. The CDR3 runs 14 residues. The CDR3: CAKEAREAGDTQYF. The CDR3 DNA is TGTGCCAAGGAGGCGCGGGAGGCGGGAGATACGCAGTATTTT.

The chain has TRBV6-1 and TRBJ1-2; 8 nucleotides agree with TRBD1. Germline-derived CDR1 and CDR2 are MNHNS and SASEGT. The CDR3 consists of 13 residues. J lost 7 bases, V lost 3 bases, and 4 bases had no gene match. The CDR3 loop is CASSDRGLAGYTF. In nucleotides, the CDR3 is TGTGCCAGCAGTGACAGGGGGCTTGCTGGCTACACCTTC.

The CDR3 spells CSLYLGNGYTF. The CDR3 DNA reads as TGCAGCCTGTATTTAGGAAATGGCTACACCTTC. The chain has TRBV20-1 and TRBJ1-2; no reliable D call. CDR1 is DFQATT, CDR2 SNEGSKA, per germline (reference sequence). The CDR3 is 11 amino acids.

The chain uses TRBV4-1 and TRBJ1-3; 10 bases align to TRBD1. V gave up 4 bases and J gave up 3 bases; unmatched junction bases: 6. Germline V gene lookup returns CDR1 MGHRA and CDR2 YSYEKL. The CDR3 contains 16 residues. CDR3 coding DNA: TGCGCCAGCAGCCTCACCGGGACAGGGGTTGGAAACACCATATATTTT. Residues: CASSLTGTGVGNTIYF.

V usage is TRBV7-8 and J usage is TRBJ2-3; D gene uncertain. Germline V CDR1 and CDR2: SGHVS, FQNEAQ. The V end lost 7 bases, the J end lost 0 bases, and 8 bases lay between the germline ends. The CDR3 runs 13 residues. This chain's CDR3 is CASTARSTDTQYF. The DNA for the CDR3 is TGTGCCAGCACCGCCCGGAGCACAGATACGCAGTATTTT.

This chain uses TRBV7-6 with TRBJ1-1, with 9 bases matching TRBD1. The V gene end was trimmed by 4 bases and the J gene end by 11 bases; junction bases not matched to a gene: 11. The CDR3 length is 14 residues. From germline, CDR1 is SGHVS and CDR2 FNYEAQ. The CDR3 here is CASSSPGQGLIAFF. CDR3 in DNA: TGTGCCAGCAGCTCCCCGGGACAGGGATTAATTGCTTTCTTT.

The J gene is TRBJ2-1, the V gene TRBV14; 14 bases are shared with TRBD2. V shed 5 bases, J shed 3 bases, and the junction held 6 bases outside the gene matches. This CDR3 comprises 17 residues. Germline CDR1 and CDR2: SGHDN and FVKESK. CDR3 sequence (DNA): TGTGCCAGCAGCGGGACTAGCGGGAGTCAGGGCTACAATGAGCAGTTCTTC. Residues: CASSGTSGSQGYNEQFF.

This chain links TRBV4-1 with TRBJ1-5, with 7 bases aligning to TRBD1. This CDR3 has 20 residues. Germline V CDR1 and CDR2: MGHRA, YSYEKL. V lost 2 bases to trimming and J lost 0 bases; unmatched junction nucleotides: 16. CDR3 protein: CASSQLSTGPPNYSNQPQHF. CDR3 nucleotide sequence: TGCGCCAGCAGCCAACTTTCGACAGGGCCGCCGAATTATAGCAATCAGCCCCAGCATTTT.

V is TRBV19 and J is TRBJ2-2, with a possible D match to TRBD2 (6 bases). Trimming took 6 bases from V and 0 from J, leaving 11 bases between them. Germline V CDR1 and CDR2: LNHDA, SQIVND (reference sequence). This CDR3 has 15 residues. CDR3 nucleotides: TGTGCCAGTAGGCCGGGACTGCCGAACACCGGGGAGCTGTTTTTT. This codes for CASRPGLPNTGELFF.

The V and J genes are TRBV9 and TRBJ2-5; 7 nucleotides agree with TRBD2. V was pared by 4 bases and J by 1 base, with 7 bases of the junction left unmatched. Germline lookup yields CDR1 SGDLS and CDR2 YYNGEE. CDR3 size: 15 residues. CDR3 sequence: CASSLGLAAQETQYF. DNA of the CDR3: TGTGCCAGCAGCTTGGGGCTAGCGGCCCAAGAGACCCAGTACTTC.